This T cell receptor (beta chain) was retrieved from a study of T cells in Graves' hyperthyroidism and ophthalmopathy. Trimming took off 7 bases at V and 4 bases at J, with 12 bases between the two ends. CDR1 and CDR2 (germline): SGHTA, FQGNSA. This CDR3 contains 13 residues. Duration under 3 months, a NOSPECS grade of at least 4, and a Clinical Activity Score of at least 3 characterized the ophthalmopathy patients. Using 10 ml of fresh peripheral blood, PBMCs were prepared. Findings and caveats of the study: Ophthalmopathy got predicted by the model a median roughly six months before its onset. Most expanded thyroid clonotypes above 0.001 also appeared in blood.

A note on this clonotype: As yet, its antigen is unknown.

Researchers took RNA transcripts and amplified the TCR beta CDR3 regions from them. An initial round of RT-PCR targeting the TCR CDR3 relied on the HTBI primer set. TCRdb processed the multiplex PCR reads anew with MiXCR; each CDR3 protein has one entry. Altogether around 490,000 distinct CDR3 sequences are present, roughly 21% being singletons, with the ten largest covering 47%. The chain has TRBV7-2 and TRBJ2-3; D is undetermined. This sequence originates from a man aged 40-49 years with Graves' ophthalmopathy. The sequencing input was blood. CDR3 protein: CASTPPGADTQYF. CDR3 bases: TGTGCCAGCACCCCTCCTGGAGCAGATACGCAGTATTTT.